These T cell receptor beta chains were read from a single sample in a study of blood T cell repertoires in COVID-19. This table comes from immunoSEQ multiplex PCR, and its TCRdb copy is limited to in-frame clones, with some not included. Among about 440,000 clones listed, approximately 90% were seen once. Source material: PBMCs or T cells enriched from blood (not recorded which). The receptors stem from a woman aged 18 to 35 with acute COVID-19. Both conserved end residues are part of each CDR3. The order of the fields is V gene, clone size, CDR3 protein. Size values are once, few and many counts, or a class for expanded clones, and some rows have none.

v_call: TRBV9
clone_size: -
cdr3_aa: CASSLGNTEAFF

v_call: TRBV5-1
clone_size: -
cdr3_aa: CASSPRRGSTYEQYF

v_call: TRBV28
clone_size: -
cdr3_aa: CASSLRGEKLFF

v_call: TRBV9
clone_size: -
cdr3_aa: CASSVDSGSGRETQYF

v_call: TRBV18
clone_size: -
cdr3_aa: CASSPREDEKLFF

v_call: TRBV7-2
clone_size: -
cdr3_aa: CASSLGRRGGSYNSPLHF

v_call: TRBV3-1/TRBV3-2
clone_size: -
cdr3_aa: CASSYNYEQYF

v_call: TRBV9
clone_size: -
cdr3_aa: CASSARQNNSPLHF

v_call: TRBV25-1
clone_size: -
cdr3_aa: CASSGGQEGVEQYF

v_call: TRBV2
clone_size: -
cdr3_aa: CATTGQEAEQYF

v_call: TRBV4-1
clone_size: -
cdr3_aa: CASSQNRVTYEQYF

v_call: TRBV7-9
clone_size: -
cdr3_aa: CASSHGSAGELFF

v_call: TRBV29-1
clone_size: -
cdr3_aa: CSVDGSGQETQYF

v_call: TRBV19
clone_size: -
cdr3_aa: CASSIVGREGYGYTF

v_call: TRBV5-1
clone_size: -
cdr3_aa: CASGPGTSGTDTQYF

v_call: TRBV29-1
clone_size: once
cdr3_aa: CSVEDPNRDTEAFF

v_call: TRBV7-2
clone_size: once
cdr3_aa: CASSPGFTGNTIYF

v_call: TRBV5-6
clone_size: -
cdr3_aa: CASSFSPGQGFTGELFF

v_call: TRBV6-5
clone_size: -
cdr3_aa: CASTWDRGSSYGYTF

v_call: TRBV9
clone_size: -
cdr3_aa: CASSVEKGRLAGSTDTQYF

v_call: TRBV6-5
clone_size: -
cdr3_aa: CASSYSDRGYGYTF

v_call: TRBV19
clone_size: -
cdr3_aa: CASSIIRDRDQPQHF

v_call: TRBV4-3
clone_size: -
cdr3_aa: CASSQPGLAGAGAGELFF

v_call: TRBV20-1
clone_size: once
cdr3_aa: CSASARPQETQYF

v_call: TRBV10-3
clone_size: -
cdr3_aa: CANRPGRDTDTQYF

v_call: TRBV18
clone_size: -
cdr3_aa: CASSPTRVGVYIQYF

v_call: TRBV27
clone_size: -
cdr3_aa: CASSLREGGNIQYF

v_call: TRBV30
clone_size: -
cdr3_aa: CAWSEQGRGYTF

v_call: TRBV28
clone_size: -
cdr3_aa: CASSLYALRSTDTQYF

v_call: TRBV5-6
clone_size: -
cdr3_aa: CASSLQQEAFF

v_call: TRBV11-1
clone_size: few
cdr3_aa: CASGAEAVNGYTF

v_call: TRBV5-4
clone_size: -
cdr3_aa: CASSLQAGAYNEQFF

v_call: TRBV24-1
clone_size: few
cdr3_aa: CATSDLDQTSNTGELFF

v_call: TRBV11-2
clone_size: -
cdr3_aa: CASSLRAGGLVRELFF

v_call: TRBV7-6
clone_size: -
cdr3_aa: CASGARDTDTQYF

v_call: TRBV4-3
clone_size: -
cdr3_aa: CASSQDWGDRGYNEQFF

v_call: TRBV14
clone_size: -
cdr3_aa: CASSRLQAGNNEQFF

v_call: TRBV13
clone_size: -
cdr3_aa: CASSFKADSNSYEQYF

v_call: TRBV7-9
clone_size: many
cdr3_aa: CASSLGRGQGAADQPQHF

v_call: TRBV19
clone_size: -
cdr3_aa: CASSPQGRREKLFF

v_call: TRBV18
clone_size: -
cdr3_aa: CASSRSTTALVNTIYF

v_call: TRBV5-6
clone_size: -
cdr3_aa: CASSLVSNTQYF